The 2 T cell receptor beta chains reported below all come from one sample, sequenced in a study of T-cell memory formation after mild COVID-19 (dated by TCRdb to about 2021). Receptor libraries were prepared by 5' RACE. Instrument on record: Illumina NovaSeq 6000. TCRdb trimmed the raw reads at Q25, called clones with MiXCR and kept productive beta chains. Duplicate CDR3 protein sequences are folded into a single record with the most common DNA and genes. This sample holds about 390,000 distinct CDR3 sequences; 15% to 20% were observed only once. The top ten clones comprise around a fifth of the sample. The specimen sequenced was PBMCs or a T cell subset sorted from them (not recorded which). These receptors all come from a man between 18 and 35 years old who had mild COVID-19 (a few samples of this study predate the infection). The sample titles of this study are shuffled in the database, so cell type and time point are left out; the donor was told from shared clones.

In its sample, this clonotype was seen many times. This chain joins TRBV7-9 and TRBJ2-1; possible D gene TRBD1, 7 bases. In germline, CDR1 is SEHNR, CDR2 FQNEAQ (reference sequence). The CDR3 extends over 13 amino acids. Trimming cost V 11 bases and J 6 bases, with 17 bases left between them. The CDR3 DNA is TGTGCCGCAAGGAGGGGGCCAGGCAATGAGCAGTTCTTC. Encoded protein: CAARRGPGNEQFF.

This clonotype has more than one count but fewer than ten. This CDR3 reads CASSLVSGGAKDTQYF. The CDR3 DNA is TGTGCCAGCAGCTTGGTTAGCGGGGGGGCCAAGGATACGCAGTATTTT. The gene calls are TRBV5-4 and TRBJ2-3; the match to TRBD2 covers 11 bases. The CDR3 is 16 amino acids. The germline V gene has CDR1 SGHNT and CDR2 YYREEE (reference sequence). The V segment lost 0 bases and the J segment 6 bases; nucleotides outside the gene matches: 6.